Below, 24 T cell receptor beta chains from the same sample are listed, as sequenced in a study of control samples from healthy donors and cancer patients. Assay: immunoSEQ multiplex PCR; the TCRdb copy retains only in-frame clones and omits some. The table includes more than 70,000 clones, about 90% detected once. Source material: PBMCs. These receptors all stem from a man between 60 and 75 years old with lung cancer.

The CDR3 region has the DNA TGTGCCAGCAGCCAAGGGTGGGGACGGGAAGAGACCCAGTACTTC. Its translation: CASSQGWGREETQYF. The chain uses TRBV3-1 (or the pseudogene TRBV3-2) and TRBJ2-5; D possibly uses TRBD1 or TRBD2 (5 bases each). The length of the CDR3 is 15 residues. V was shortened by 1 base and J by 3 bases, with 12 bases between the two germline ends. Germline V gene lookup returns CDR1 LGHDT and CDR2 YNNKEL (reference sequence).

The chain has TRBV11-2 and TRBJ1-2, with a possible D match to TRBD1 (5 bases). The CDR3 contains 14 residues. The germline CDR1 and CDR2 sequences are SGHAT and FQNNGV. V shed 0 bases and J shed 4 bases, with 9 bases lying between them. In DNA form, the CDR3 reads TGTGCCAGCAGCTTAGATACCGGGACCTATGGCTACACCTTC. It translates to CASSLDTGTYGYTF.

The chain has TRBV5-5 and TRBJ1-2; D is uncertain. The CDR3 length is 14 residues. Trimming took off 1 base at V and 2 bases at J, with 9 bases between the two ends. Looked up from germline, CDR1 is SGHKS and CDR2 is YYEKEE (reference sequence). CDR3 residues: CASSLQPANYGYTF. As DNA, the CDR3 is TGTGCCAGCAGCTTGCAGCCCGCAAACTATGGCTACACCTTC.

The J gene is TRBJ1-1, the V gene TRBV7-2, with 7 bases fitting TRBD1. This CDR3 has 15 residues. CDR1 SGHTA and CDR2 FQGNSA come from the germline V gene. V dropped 5 bases and J dropped 1; count of bases not matched to a gene: 7. This CDR3 is CASSPLTGSNTEAFF. CDR3 coding DNA: TGTGCCAGCAGCCCATTGACAGGGTCGAACACTGAAGCTTTCTTT.

CDR3 sequence (DNA): TGTGCCAGCAGCTTACATCCCCGGACTAGCGGGGGGACTTTAAGGAATGAGCAGTTCTTC. This sequence encodes CASSLHPRTSGGTLRNEQFF. V and J are TRBV7-6 and TRBJ2-1; 14 bases line up with TRBD2. The CDR3 sequence is 20 residues long. J gave up 7 bases and V 2 bases, and 16 bases lay outside the gene matches. CDR1 is SGHVS and CDR2 is FNYEAQ in the germline V gene.

The J gene is TRBJ2-2, the V gene TRBV11-2; D may be TRBD2 (5 bases). With 7 bases removed from V and 12 bases from J, the gap between germline ends came to 15 bases. CDR3 length equals 12 residues. From germline, CDR1 is SGHAT and CDR2 FQNNGV. The CDR3 nucleotides read TGTGCCAGCATCCTTACCCCGGGAAAGCTGTTTTTT. Translating it yields CASILTPGKLFF.

The chain recombines TRBV6-1 with TRBJ2-7; the D gene is possibly TRBD1 (6 bases). Germline-derived CDR1 and CDR2 are MNHNS and SASEGT. Trimming stripped 3 bases from V and 2 bases from J, with 20 bases between. The CDR3 loop spans 17 amino acids. The CDR3 is CASSERTAGRATYEQYV. The CDR3 coding sequence is TGTGCCAGCAGTGAGAGGACAGCAGGTCGTGCTACCTACGAGCAGTACGTC.

This chain connects TRBV6-6 to TRBJ2-4; tentative D call: TRBD2 (6 bases). The CDR3 runs to 14 residues. The V gene's germline CDR1 is MNHNY and CDR2 SVGAGI (reference sequence). With 3 bases removed from V and 4 bases from J, the gap between germline ends came to 10 bases. CDR3 in DNA: TGTGCCAGCAGTTATGAGGGACTTAAAAACATTCAGTACTTC. Amino acid sequence: CASSYEGLKNIQYF.

The chain links TRBV5-1 to TRBJ2-5, with TRBD1 matching 7 bases. The J segment lost 4 bases and the V segment lost 3 bases, leaving 3 bases of the junction unmatched. The CDR3 length is 13 residues. Germline V gene lookup returns CDR1 SGHRS and CDR2 YFSETQ. The CDR3 DNA follows: TGCGCCAGCAGCTCGCGACAGGGAGAGACCCAGTACTTC. Its translation is CASSSRQGETQYF.

Here the CDR3 reads CASSYQNSPLHF. The DNA of the CDR3 is TGTGCCAGCAGCTATCAGAATTCACCCCTCCACTTT. The chain couples TRBV5-6 to TRBJ1-6; D gene unclear. Germline V gene lookup returns CDR1 SGHDT and CDR2 YYEEEE. The ends were cut back, 3 bases at V and 7 bases at J, with 5 bases in the middle. The CDR3 length is 12 residues.

V is TRBV5-8 and J is TRBJ2-1, with D uncertain. The CDR3 spans 14 residues. The germline V and J ends were trimmed by 2 bases and 0 bases, with 6 bases remaining between them. Per the germline V gene, CDR1 is SGHTS and CDR2 is YDEGEE. In DNA form, the CDR3 reads TGTGCCAGCAGCTTACAGAGCTCCTACAATGAGCAGTTCTTC. It translates to CASSLQSSYNEQFF. Full variable domain (outside the CDR3, taken from reference TRBV5-8 and TRBJ2-1): EAGVTQSPTHLIKTRGQQATLRCSPISGHTSVYWYQQALGLGLQFLLWYDEGEERNRGNFPPRFSGRQFPNYSSELNVNALELEDSALYLCASSLQSSYNEQFFGPGTRLTVL.

This clone was observed a handful of times. In the same sample, other DNA sequences code for this CDR3. This chain joins TRBV7-9 and TRBJ2-3; D unclear. V gave up 3 bases and J gave up 0 bases, with 7 bases separating them. The germline V gene has CDR1 SEHNR and CDR2 FQNEAQ (reference sequence). The CDR3 sequence is 14 residues long. The CDR3 reads CASSFRSSTDTQYF. CDR3 in DNA: TGTGCCAGCAGCTTCCGATCTAGCACAGATACGCAGTATTTT.

The rearrangement joins TRBV7-2 to TRBJ1-2; D might be TRBD1 (5 bases). Deletions cut 5 bases from V and 7 bases from J, with 14 bases between. The CDR3 covers 13 residues. Germline V gene data show CDR1 as SGHTA and CDR2 as FQGNSA. CDR3 DNA: TGTGCCAGCAGCCGCGGGGCGGGCGGTGGCTACACCTTC. The encoded protein is CASSRGAGGGYTF.

This rearrangement joins TRBV6-5 to TRBJ1-2; D not certain. Trimming removed 0 bases from V and 5 bases from J, with 7 bases in between. Germline V CDR1 and CDR2: MNHEY, SVGAGI. The CDR3 contains 13 residues. The CDR3 is CASSYSGGYGYTF. In nucleotides, the CDR3 is TGTGCCAGCAGTTACTCTGGCGGATATGGCTACACCTTC.

The genes are TRBV3-1 (or the pseudogene TRBV3-2) and TRBJ2-7; 11 positions agree with TRBD2. The CDR3 runs to 15 residues. With 4 bases clipped from V and 0 bases from J, the junction kept 2 bases outside the gene matches. The germline gives CDR1 LGHDT, CDR2 YNNKEL (reference sequence). The CDR3 protein is CASSPLAGDSYEQYF. The CDR3, as DNA: TGTGCCAGCAGCCCACTAGCGGGGGACTCCTACGAGCAGTACTTC.

V gene TRBV7-9 combines with J gene TRBJ1-6; perhaps TRBD1 as D (5 bases). The germline gives CDR1 SEHNR, CDR2 FQNEAQ (reference sequence). The CDR3 spans 14 residues. Trimming removed 8 bases from V and 2 bases from J, with 10 bases in between. As DNA, the CDR3 is TGTGCCAGCTCTCTAGGGGCCTATAATTCACCCCTCCACTTT. Translated, it gives CASSLGAYNSPLHF.

The chain carries TRBV2 and TRBJ1-4, with unresolved D. V was cut by 3 bases and J by 2 bases, with 10 bases left in between. Germline V gene data show CDR1 as SNHLY and CDR2 as FYNNEI. The CDR3 contains 15 residues. CDR3 amino acids: CASSELGLTNEKLFF. CDR3 DNA sequence: TGTGCCAGCAGTGAGTTAGGGTTGACTAATGAAAAACTGTTTTTT.

The chain combines TRBV4-1 with TRBJ1-4, with a weak D call TRBD1 (6 bases). Germline lookup yields CDR1 MGHRA and CDR2 YSYEKL. The CDR3 runs to 16 residues. Deletions cut 0 bases from V and 3 bases from J, with 11 bases between. CDR3 sequence (DNA): TGCGCCAGCAGCCAAGATTTGGGGGCAGCTAATGAAAAACTGTTTTTT. It yields the protein CASSQDLGAANEKLFF.

The chain carries TRBV9 and TRBJ2-1, with TRBD2 identical over 13 bases. The junction had 12 bases not matched to a gene; V was cut back by 3 bases and J by 0 bases. CDR1 and CDR2 from the germline V gene are SGDLS and YYNGEE. The CDR3 has 20 amino acids. The CDR3 region has the DNA TGTGCCAGCAGCGCCGTTCTTTATGGGACTAGCGGGACCTCCTACAATGAGCAGTTCTTC. It codes for CASSAVLYGTSGTSYNEQFF. Full variable domain (missing parts from reference TRBV9 and TRBJ2-1): DSGVTQTPKHLITATGQRVTLRCSPRSGDLSVYWYQQSLDQGLQFLIQYYNGEERAKGNILERFSAQQFPDLHSELNLSSLELGDSALYFCASSAVLYGTSGTSYNEQFFGPGTRLTVL.

The V and J genes are TRBV6-5 and TRBJ2-7; 9 nucleotides agree with TRBD2. Germline V gene data show CDR1 as MNHEY and CDR2 as SVGAGI. The CDR3 consists of 16 residues. Trimming removed 0 bases from V and 2 bases from J; junction bases left unmatched: 5. CDR3: CASSYSNAGGPYEQYF. For the CDR3, the DNA is TGTGCCAGCAGTTACTCGAATGCGGGGGGGCCCTACGAGCAGTACTTC.

The rearrangement joins TRBV5-8 to TRBJ1-2, with D possibly matching TRBD1 (5 bases). The CDR3 extends over 14 amino acids. The V end lost 0 bases, the J end lost 2 bases, and 8 bases lay between the germline ends. Germline CDR1 reads SGHTS; CDR2 reads YDEGEE. The CDR3 loop reads CASSLGDLNYGYTF. The CDR3 nucleotides are TGTGCCAGCAGCTTGGGGGACCTGAACTATGGCTACACCTTC.

The chain links TRBV2 to TRBJ1-6; 9 nucleotides line up with TRBD1. The CDR3 contains 14 residues. Germline CDR1 SNHLY, CDR2 FYNNEI. Losses at the gene ends were 9 bases for V and 10 bases for J; bases not matched to a gene: 10. DNA of the CDR3: TGTGCCAGAACTCTCACAGGGGGCGCATCACCCCTCCACTTT. Protein sequence: CARTLTGGASPLHF.

This clone was found a few times. CDR3 loop: CASSLYGTGALESPLHF. The CDR3 bases are TGTGCCAGCAGCTTGTACGGGACAGGTGCCTTAGAGTCACCCCTCCACTTT. The chain carries TRBV5-6 and TRBJ1-6; 8 bases line up with TRBD1. Trimming cost V 1 base and J 10 bases; bases outside gene matches: 13. Germline-derived CDR1 and CDR2 are SGHDT and YYEEEE. This CDR3 is built from 17 residues.

V gene TRBV6-6 combines with J gene TRBJ1-5, with D unclear. The CDR3 is made up of 14 amino acids. V was pared by 5 bases and J by 6 bases, with 14 bases between. The V gene's germline CDR1 is MNHNY and CDR2 SVGAGI (reference sequence). CDR3 nucleotide sequence: TGTGCCAGCAGTCTCGAAAATGGGATTCAGCCCCAGCATTTT. It yields the protein CASSLENGIQPQHF.